This TCR beta chain is drawn from a study of PD-L1 blockade in urothelial cancer. At the level of the study: Blood yielded a median of about 150,000 T cells per sample.

Time point described: pretreatment peripheral blood. TCRdb's table, derived via immunoSEQ multiplex PCR, lists solely in-frame clones and lacks some. The sample yields around 130,000 clones, less than 85% seen once. The CDR3 runs 16 residues. The ends lost 0 bases at V and 2 bases at J; junction bases unmatched: 4. CDR1 and CDR2 (germline): SGHDT, YYEEEE. This clone was found once. V is TRBV5-6 and J is TRBJ2-7; TRBD1 matches at 11 bases. Sample: PBMCs, taken around atezolizumab (anti-PD-L1) treatment. The receptor's source is a man aged 50 to 59 with urothelial cancer. The CDR3 region has the DNA TGTGCCAGCAGCTTGGTTAGGGGACAGGGGGCCTACGAGCAGTACTTC. This translates into CASSLVRGQGAYEQYF.